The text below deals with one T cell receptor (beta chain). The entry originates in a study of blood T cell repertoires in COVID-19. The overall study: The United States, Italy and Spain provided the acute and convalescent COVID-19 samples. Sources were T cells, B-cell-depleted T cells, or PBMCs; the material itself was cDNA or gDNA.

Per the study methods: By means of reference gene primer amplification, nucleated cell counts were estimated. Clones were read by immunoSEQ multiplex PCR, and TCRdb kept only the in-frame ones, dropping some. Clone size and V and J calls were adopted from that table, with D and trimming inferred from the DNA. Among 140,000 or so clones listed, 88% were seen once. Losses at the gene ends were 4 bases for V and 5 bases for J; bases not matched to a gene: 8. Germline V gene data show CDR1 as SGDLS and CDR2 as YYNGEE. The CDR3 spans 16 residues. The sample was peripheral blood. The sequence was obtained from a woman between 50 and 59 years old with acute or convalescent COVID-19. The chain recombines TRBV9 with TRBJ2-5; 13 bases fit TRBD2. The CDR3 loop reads CASSPWTSGRVETQYF. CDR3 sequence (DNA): TGTGCCAGCAGCCCATGGACTAGCGGGAGAGTGGAGACCCAGTACTTC.